This T cell receptor (beta chain) derives from a study of early T cells in non-severe SARS-CoV-2 infection. At the level of the study: Unsorted whole-blood RNA was sequenced in bulk, leaving chains unpaired.

The study's findings and limits: A preference for anti-spike CD8 responses marked VDJdb matching, which missed private and CD4 specificities.

The sample holds a few counts of this clonotype. Its antigen remains unknown. Trimming took 6 bases from V and 9 from J, leaving 18 bases between them. The CDR3 has 14 amino acids. As part of library construction, unique molecular identifiers were attached to individual cDNA molecules. TCRdb itself ran the 5' RACE reads through MiXCR, one entry per CDR3 protein. The sample has 75,000 to 90,000 distinct CDR3 sequences; 10% are singletons. The TCR sequence derives from an adult who was a healthcare worker with PCR-confirmed SARS-CoV-2 infection or an uninfected control (not recorded which). Specimen: whole blood, collected at baseline. This chain joins TRBV12-3 or TRBV12-4 and TRBJ2-1, with D possibly matching TRBD1 (5 bases). In nucleotides, the CDR3 is TGTGCCAGCAGCGACAGCCCCCAGACGGTTGAGCAGTTCTTC. Encoded protein: CASSDSPQTVEQFF.